What follows are 26 T cell receptor beta chains derived from one specimen sequenced in a study of cytomegalovirus exposure and HLA in healthy donors. Primers included in the PCR were 60 Vbeta and 13 Jbeta primers. Profiling relied on immunoSEQ multiplex PCR, and the TCRdb table lists in-frame clones only, not all of them. The sample consists of about 150,000 clones, approximately 9% of them appearing once. Sequenced: PBMCs. The origin of the receptors is a woman aged 40 to 49 in good health and CMV-seropositive.

The chain couples TRBV5-1 to TRBJ2-6, with TRBD1 identical over 9 bases. The CDR3 extends over 17 amino acids. Germline lookup yields CDR1 SGHRS and CDR2 YFSETQ. Trimming cost V 3 bases and J 1 base; bases outside gene matches: 5. The CDR3 nucleotides are TGCGCCAGCAGCTGGGGGACAGGGTGGTCTGGGGCCAACGTCCTGACTTTC. It encodes CASSWGTGWSGANVLTF.

This clone was counted only a few times. The V call is TRBV6-5, the J call TRBJ1-1; no firm D call. Germline assignment: CDR1 MNHEY and CDR2 SVGAGI. The length of the CDR3 is 11 residues. Trimming removed 2 bases from V and 11 bases from J, with 9 bases in between. CDR3 nucleotides: TGTGCCAGCAGTTACCGGGGTAAGGCTTTCTTT. Amino acids: CASSYRGKAFF.

The rearrangement uses TRBV5-1 and TRBJ2-5, with D perhaps TRBD2 (5 bases). Trimming removed 4 bases at V and 0 bases at J, with 16 bases between. Germline-derived CDR1 and CDR2 are SGHRS and YFSETQ. This CDR3 is 16 amino acids long. CDR3 DNA sequence: TGCGCCAGCAGCCGCCTTTACAAGGACTACCAAGAGACCCAGTACTTC. This translates into CASSRLYKDYQETQYF.

This clone was detected a few times. V is TRBV7-8 and J is TRBJ2-7; D not certain. The CDR3 contains 14 residues. Germline V lookup: CDR1 SGHVS, CDR2 FQNEAQ. The V and J ends lost 5 bases and 2 bases respectively, with 13 bases between them. For the CDR3, the DNA is TGTGCCAGCAGCCCTTTTCGGAGTGCCTACGAGCAGTACTTC. Its protein is CASSPFRSAYEQYF.

The V and J genes are TRBV19 and TRBJ1-1, with D unresolved. Trimming left V 8 bases short and J 7 bases short, with 17 bases between. Germline V lookup: CDR1 LNHDA, CDR2 SQIVND (reference sequence). CDR3 length equals 13 residues. The CDR3 region is CASGVSGGREAFF. The CDR3 DNA follows: TGTGCCAGTGGGGTATCAGGAGGTCGTGAAGCTTTCTTT.

This clone turned up a few times. This chain links TRBV5-6 with TRBJ2-3; possible D gene TRBD1, 6 bases. The germline V gene has CDR1 SGHDT and CDR2 YYEEEE. Deletions cut 4 bases from V and 7 bases from J, with 22 bases between. This CDR3 region has 16 residues. The CDR3 sequence is CASSRRRGTLGNTQYF. DNA for the CDR3: TGTGCCAGCAGCCGCCGCAGGGGAACCCTCGGGAATACGCAGTATTTT.

This chain connects TRBV2 to TRBJ1-5; D not resolved. Germline CDR1 reads SNHLY; CDR2 reads FYNNEI. Trimming removed 2 bases from V and 2 bases from J, with 13 bases in between. The CDR3 consists of 16 residues. The CDR3 sequence: CASSELGLAGNQPQHF. CDR3 bases: TGTGCCAGCAGTGAATTGGGTCTGGCGGGCAATCAGCCCCAGCATTTT.

This clone occurred a few times. The V call is TRBV5-5, the J call TRBJ2-1, with a possible D match to TRBD2 (5 bases). CDR1 is SGHKS and CDR2 is YYEKEE in the germline V gene (reference sequence). Trimming pared 5 bases from V and 7 bases from J, leaving 13 bases between. The length of the CDR3 is 13 residues. This CDR3 is CASSLARRNEQFF. CDR3 coding DNA: TGTGCCAGCAGTTTAGCCAGGAGGAATGAGCAGTTCTTC. Combining the CDR3 with reference TRBV5-5 and TRBJ2-1 gives the whole variable domain DAGVTQSPTHLIKTRGQQVTLRCSPISGHKSVSWYQQVLGQGPQFIFQYYEKEERGRGNFPDRFSARQFPNYSSELNVNALLLGDSALYLCASSLARRNEQFFGPGTRLTVL.

J is TRBJ1-2 and V is TRBV4-1; 9 bases agree with TRBD1. Germline values: CDR1 MGHRA, CDR2 YSYEKL. With 4 bases clipped from V and 1 base from J, the junction kept 4 bases outside the gene matches. This CDR3 comprises 15 residues. The CDR3 nucleotides are TGCGCCAGCAGCCTTAGGACAGGGGTTAACTATGGCTACACCTTC. Protein product: CASSLRTGVNYGYTF.

As regards this clone: Within the sample, other DNA sequences also encode this same CDR3. V is TRBV2 and J is TRBJ1-5, with a weak D call TRBD1 (6 bases). The CDR3 is 15 residues long. Trimming pared 1 base from V and 7 bases from J, leaving 14 bases between. Germline lookup yields CDR1 SNHLY and CDR2 FYNNEI. CDR3 loop: CASSEGQVKEQPQHF. In DNA, the CDR3 is TGTGCCAGCAGTGAAGGACAGGTGAAAGAACAGCCCCAGCATTTT.

This chain connects TRBV2 to TRBJ2-1; possibly TRBD1 for D (5 bases). Per the germline V gene, CDR1 is SNHLY and CDR2 is FYNNEI. V lost 4 bases, J lost 0 bases, and 10 bases lay in between. The CDR3 is 15 residues long. The DNA for the CDR3 is TGTGCCAGCAGTGTAGGGGTTGGCTCCTACAATGAGCAGTTCTTC. Its translation is CASSVGVGSYNEQFF.

This clone was seen a single time. V usage is TRBV29-1 and J usage is TRBJ2-5, with D possibly matching TRBD2 (7 bases). The J call could be wrong; TRBJ2-7 is a better fit for the DNA end. This CDR3 is 13 amino acids long. Germline values: CDR1 SQVTM, CDR2 ANQGSEA. CDR3 amino acids: CSCRGAEALEQYF. CDR3 nucleotides: TGCAGCTGCCGGGGGGCTGAGGCCCTCGAGCAGTACTTC.

The rearrangement uses TRBV5-6 and TRBJ1-1, with a possible D match to TRBD1 (6 bases). This CDR3 region has 15 residues. Germline-derived CDR1 and CDR2 are SGHDT and YYEEEE. V was shortened by 6 bases and J by 1 base, with 16 bases between the two germline ends. CDR3 region: CASTPRGRANTEAFF. For the CDR3, the DNA is TGTGCCAGCACCCCCAGGGGAAGGGCGAACACTGAAGCTTTCTTT.

This clone was observed a handful of times. This chain joins TRBV5-8 and TRBJ1-3, with D unresolved. There are 15 residues in the CDR3. In germline, CDR1 is SGHTS, CDR2 YDEGEE. Trimming took off 4 bases at V and 0 bases at J, with 11 bases between the two ends. The CDR3 spells CASSLRSNSGNTIYF. The CDR3 region has the DNA TGTGCCAGCAGCCTGCGGTCTAACTCTGGAAACACCATATATTTT.

The gene calls are TRBV18 and TRBJ1-1, with TRBD1 matching over 7 bases. CDR3 size: 14 residues. Germline trimming cut 4 bases from V and 3 bases from J; bases unmatched to any gene: 5. Germline V lookup: CDR1 KGHSH, CDR2 LQKENI. The CDR3 nucleotides read TGTGCCAGCTCACGGACAGGATGGGACACTGAAGCTTTCTTT. Translation gives CASSRTGWDTEAFF.

The rearrangement joins TRBV5-1 to TRBJ2-1; TRBD2 agrees at 8 bases. Trimming cost V 6 bases and J 7 bases; bases outside gene matches: 9. This CDR3 has 14 amino acids. The germline V gene encodes CDR1 SGHRS and CDR2 YFSETQ. In DNA form, the CDR3 reads TGCGCCAGCAAAACCGGGGGGGTAGGGAATGAGCAGTTCTTC. Translation: CASKTGGVGNEQFF.

The J gene is TRBJ2-1, the V gene TRBV5-5; D remains unclear. V was clipped by 4 bases and J by 8 bases, with 7 bases between them. The CDR3 is made up of 11 amino acids. The V gene's germline CDR1 is SGHKS and CDR2 YYEKEE (reference sequence). In nucleotides, the CDR3 is TGTGCCAGCAGCCCCTTCCATGAGCAGTTCTTC. Amino acids: CASSPFHEQFF.

This clone was counted only a few times. The chain recombines TRBV6-5 with TRBJ2-7, with 10 nucleotides matching TRBD1. The CDR3 runs to 15 residues. The germline CDR1 and CDR2 sequences are MNHEY and SVGAGI. V trimming: 0 bases; J trimming: 3 bases; junction bases outside the gene matches: 2. The CDR3 protein is CASSYSGQGVYEQYF. CDR3 sequence (DNA): TGTGCCAGCAGTTACTCCGGACAGGGGGTCTACGAGCAGTACTTC.

This rearrangement joins TRBV18 to TRBJ1-1; 7 bases line up with TRBD1. Germline V gene lookup returns CDR1 KGHSH and CDR2 LQKENI. V lost 4 bases to trimming and J lost 10 bases; unmatched junction nucleotides: 3. The CDR3 is made up of 11 amino acids. The DNA for the CDR3 is TGTGCCAGCTCACAAGGGGGCTTAGCTTTCTTT. Amino acid sequence: CASSQGGLAFF. Variable domain in full (rest from reference TRBV18 and TRBJ1-1): NAGVMQNPRHLVRRRGQEARLRCSPMKGHSHVYWYRQLPEEGLKFMVYLQKENIIDESGMPKERFSAEFPKEGPSILRIQQVVRGDSAAYFCASSQGGLAFFGQGTRLTVV.

This sequence joins TRBV6-1 and TRBJ1-2; possible D gene TRBD1, 6 bases. V gave up 4 bases and J gave up 7 bases, with 22 bases separating them. The CDR3 contains 16 residues. From germline, CDR1 is MNHNS and CDR2 SASEGT. The CDR3 sequence: CASSGGTGIGIRGYTF. In DNA form, the CDR3 reads TGTGCCAGCAGTGGGGGTACAGGGATCGGAATTCGTGGCTACACCTTC.

Many counts were recorded for this clone. The rearrangement joins TRBV19 to TRBJ1-2; no firm D call. Germline V gene sequence: CDR1 LNHDA, CDR2 SQIVND (reference sequence). V lost 0 bases, J lost 4 bases, and 6 bases lay in between. The CDR3 covers 13 residues. CDR3 DNA sequence: TGTGCCAGTAGTATAGACGGTGGCTATGGCTACACCTTC. It encodes CASSIDGGYGYTF.

The chain is built from TRBV19 and TRBJ2-1; the match to TRBD2 covers 7 bases. CDR3 length: 16 amino acids. Germline trimming cut 1 base from V and 4 bases from J; bases unmatched to any gene: 7. Germline CDR1 LNHDA, CDR2 SQIVND (reference sequence). In DNA, the CDR3 is TGTGCCAGTAGTATAGGGAGCGGGGCCTATTACAATGAGCAGTTCTTC. It encodes CASSIGSGAYYNEQFF.

The rearrangement uses TRBV7-2 and TRBJ2-7, with TRBD2 matching over 12 bases. The CDR3 spans 15 residues. Germline V gene sequence: CDR1 SGHTA, CDR2 FQGNSA. V lost 2 bases to trimming and J lost 6 bases; unmatched junction nucleotides: 5. The CDR3: CASSLLAGGDGEQYF. For the CDR3, the DNA is TGTGCCAGCAGCTTACTAGCGGGGGGGGACGGCGAGCAGTACTTC. The complete variable domain, with remaining parts taken from reference TRBV7-2 and TRBJ2-7, reads GAGVSQSPSNKVTEKGKDVELRCDPISGHTALYWYRQSLGQGLEFLIYFQGNSAPDKSGLPSDRFSAERTGGSVSTLTIQRTQQEDSAVYLCASSLLAGGDGEQYFGPGTRLTVT.

The chain recombines TRBV7-9 with TRBJ2-7; unclear D gene. Germline V lookup: CDR1 SEHNR, CDR2 FQNEAQ (reference sequence). This CDR3 is 12 amino acids long. V was trimmed by 2 bases and J by 3 bases, leaving 5 bases between them. The DNA for the CDR3 is TGTGCCAGCAGCTTAACAAGCTACGAGCAGTACTTC. It yields the protein CASSLTSYEQYF.

The chain employs TRBV5-5 and TRBJ1-1, with TRBD1 matching over 9 bases. Per germline, CDR1 SGHKS and CDR2 YYEKEE (reference sequence). Trimming took 2 bases from V and 5 from J; bases not matched to a gene: 7. The CDR3 length is 15 residues. The CDR3 region is CASSLTGGARTEAFF. The CDR3 DNA follows: TGTGCCAGCAGCTTAACAGGGGGCGCGAGAACTGAAGCTTTCTTT.

This clone was observed a handful of times. The V and J genes are TRBV19 and TRBJ1-4; TRBD1 agrees at 7 bases. The CDR3 is 15 amino acids. The junction had 9 bases not matched to a gene; V was cut back by 6 bases and J by 5 bases. CDR1 LNHDA and CDR2 SQIVND come from the germline V gene (reference sequence). The CDR3: CASRLGQLLNEKLFF. DNA of the CDR3: TGTGCCAGTAGGTTGGGACAGCTGTTAAATGAAAAACTGTTTTTT.